Sequencing of this TCR beta chain was carried out in a study of beta chain features in type 1 diabetes. cDNA synthesis used the whole RNA isolate, giving expressed TCRB sequences. Libraries were prepared by immunoSEQ multiplex PCR; TCRdb keeps only in-frame clonotypes and omits some of them. This table has about 370,000 clones, about 10% appearing once. Notes on the study in general: All four CD4+ subsets of Type 1 diabetes patients contained TCRB CDR3s that were moderately but significantly shorter. Insertions at VDJ junctions were less frequent in type 1 diabetes patients. These patients also deleted more nucleotides at the same junctions.

V was cut by 5 bases and J by 3 bases, with 13 bases left in between. The CDR3 is 15 residues long. Germline V CDR1 and CDR2: SEHNR, FQNEAQ (reference sequence). Populations isolated by sorting all had purity greater than 95%. Only a few counts were recorded for this clone. Its antigen is unidentified. Other DNA sequences in this sample translate to the same CDR3. The sequencing sample was made of central memory CD4+ T cells from blood. This TCR derives from a man aged 25-40 years with type 1 diabetes. V usage is TRBV7-9 and J usage is TRBJ2-2, with TRBD1 as a possible D gene (6 bases). The CDR3 reads CASSRQGRDTGELFF. CDR3 coding DNA: TGTGCCAGCAGCCGCCAGGGGCGCGACACCGGGGAGCTGTTTTTT.